This TCR beta chain was identified in a study of shared clonotypes between healthy human individuals. This table comes from immunoSEQ multiplex PCR, and its TCRdb copy is limited to in-frame clones, with some not included. The sample lists 1.6 million or so clones, 97% to 99% occurring once. The ends were cut back, 6 bases at V and 4 bases at J, with 10 bases in the middle. CDR1 and CDR2 (germline): MNHEY, SMNVEV (reference sequence). There are 13 residues in the CDR3. The rearrangement uses TRBV27 and TRBJ1-3; D unresolved. Sequencing was performed on naive CD4+ T cells sorted from blood. Subset: CD45RA+ positively selected. This clonotype was obtained from a man aged 25 to 45 in good health. CDR3 coding DNA: TGTGCCAGCAGAGTGGTAGGGGGAAACACCATATATTTT. This encodes CASRVVGGNTIYF.